This T cell receptor (beta chain) came from a study of cytomegalovirus exposure and HLA in healthy donors. Study conclusions and caveats: The study designated 150 to 200 TCR beta chains cytomegalovirus-associated.

A word on this clone: Its antigen is as yet unknown.

The repertoire was sequenced with immunoSEQ multiplex PCR; TCRdb's copy has only in-frame clones and lacks some. This table has around 260,000 clones, about 90% appearing once. The CDR3 is made up of 13 amino acids. Per germline, CDR1 LNHDA and CDR2 SQIVND (reference sequence). The V gene lost 5 bases and the J gene lost 1 base, with 8 bases spanning the gap. The sample taken for sequencing was PBMCs. This TCR was recovered from a woman aged 25 to 39 in good health and CMV-seronegative. The J gene is TRBJ1-1, the V gene TRBV19; D not certain. Written as DNA, the CDR3 is TGTGCCAGTAGTCCCAACACGAACACTGAAGCTTTCTTT. Encoded protein: CASSPNTNTEAFF.